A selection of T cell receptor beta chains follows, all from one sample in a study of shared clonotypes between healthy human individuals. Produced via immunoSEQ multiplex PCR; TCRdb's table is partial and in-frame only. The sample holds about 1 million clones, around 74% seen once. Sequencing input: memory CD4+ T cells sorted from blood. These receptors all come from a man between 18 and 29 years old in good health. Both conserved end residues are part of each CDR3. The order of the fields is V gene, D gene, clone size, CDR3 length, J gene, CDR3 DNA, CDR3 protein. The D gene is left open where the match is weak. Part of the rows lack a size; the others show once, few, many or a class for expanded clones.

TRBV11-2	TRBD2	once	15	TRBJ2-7	TGTGCCAGCAGCGCTAGCGGGGGTAACTCCTACGAGCAGTACTTC	CASSASGGNSYEQYF
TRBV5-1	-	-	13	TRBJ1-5	TGCGCCAGCCGGGCCAATAGCAATCAGCCCCAGCATTTT	CASRANSNQPQHF
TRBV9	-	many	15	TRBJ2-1	TGTGCCAGCAGCGTAGAGGCCGGCTCCTACAATGAGCAGTTCTTC	CASSVEAGSYNEQFF
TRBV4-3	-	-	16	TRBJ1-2	TGCGCCAGCAGCCAAGTCCAGGGGAGTGCGGGACTTGGCTACACCTTC	CASSQVQGSAGLGYTF
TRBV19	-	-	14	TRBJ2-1	TGTGCCAGTAGTGCGGGACCCCCACGAAGTGAGCAGTTCTTC	CASSAGPPRSEQFF
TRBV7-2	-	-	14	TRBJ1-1	TGTGCCAGCAGCTCCAGTACTTTGAACACTGAAGCTTTCTTT	CASSSSTLNTEAFF
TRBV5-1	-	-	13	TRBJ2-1	TGCGCCAGCAGCCGAAGGACGGACGGTGAGCAGTTCTTC	CASSRRTDGEQFF
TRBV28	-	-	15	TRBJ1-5	TGTGCCAGCAGTCCCCCCCGACAAGGCCGTCAGCCCCAGCATTTT	CASSPPRQGRQPQHF
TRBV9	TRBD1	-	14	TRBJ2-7	TGTGCCAGCAGCCAGACAGGGAACACCTACGAGCAGTACTTC	CASSQTGNTYEQYF
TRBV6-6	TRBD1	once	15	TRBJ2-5	TGTGCCAGCAGCCTCCGACAGGGACCTGGCGAGACCCAGTACTTC	CASSLRQGPGETQYF
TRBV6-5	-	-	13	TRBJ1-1	TGTGCCAGCAGTTCCAGGGGTGGTGGTGAAGCTTTCTTT	CASSSRGGGEAFF
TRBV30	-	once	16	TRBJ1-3	TGTGCCTGGAGTGTAAGTCGGGGGAGCTCTGGAAACACCATATATTTT	CAWSVSRGSSGNTIYF
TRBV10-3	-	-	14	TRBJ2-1	TGTGCCATCAGTGACCGGGGGGCTGACAATGAGCAGTTCTTC	CAISDRGADNEQFF
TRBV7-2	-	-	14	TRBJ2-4	TGTGCCAGCAGCTTACAGGGAGACAAAAACATTCAGTACTTC	CASSLQGDKNIQYF
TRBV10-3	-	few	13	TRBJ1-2	TGTGCCATCAGTGAGGGGCCTCGCTATGGCTACACCTTC	CAISEGPRYGYTF
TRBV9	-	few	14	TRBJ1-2	TGTGCCAGCAGCGTAGCTAACAGGACGGGTGGCTACACCTTC	CASSVANRTGGYTF
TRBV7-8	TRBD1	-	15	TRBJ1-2	TGTGCCAGCAGCCCACAATTGGGACAGCAGTATGGCTACACCTTC	CASSPQLGQQYGYTF
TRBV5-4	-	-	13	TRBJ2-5	TGTGCCAGCAGCTTGGGTGTCGGGGAGACCCAGTACTTC	CASSLGVGETQYF
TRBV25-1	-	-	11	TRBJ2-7	TGTGCCAGCAGTCTGGCGAGCGAGCAGTACTTC	CASSLASEQYF
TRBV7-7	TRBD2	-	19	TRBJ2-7	TGTGCTAGCAGCTTAGAGTGGTCGGGCGGGGGGCCCGTCTCCTACGAGCAGTACTTC	CASSLEWSGGGPVSYEQYF
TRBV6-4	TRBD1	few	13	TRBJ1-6	TGTGCCAGCAGTGCCACAGGGGATTCACCCCTCCACTTT	CASSATGDSPLHF
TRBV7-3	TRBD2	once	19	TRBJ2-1	TGTGCCAGCAGCTTAACCCCTCCACGACTAGCGGGGGGGCGGTATGAGCAGTTCTTC	CASSLTPPRLAGGRYEQFF
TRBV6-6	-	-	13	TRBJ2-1	TGTGCCAGCAGTTACCCGGACAGCAATGAGCAGTTCTTC	CASSYPDSNEQFF
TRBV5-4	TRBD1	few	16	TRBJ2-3	TGTGCCAGCAGCCTACCGGGACAGGGATCAACAGATACGCAGTATTTT	CASSLPGQGSTDTQYF
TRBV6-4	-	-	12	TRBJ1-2	TGTGCCAGCTCGGACAGTATCCATGGCTACACCTTC	CASSDSIHGYTF
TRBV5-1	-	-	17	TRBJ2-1	TGCGCCAGCAGCTTGGTGTATCCTAGCGAGAACTACAATGAGCAGTTCTTC	CASSLVYPSENYNEQFF
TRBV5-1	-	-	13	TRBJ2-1	TGCGCCAGCAGCCCGAGGTCCGGGGGTGAGCAGTTCTTC	CASSPRSGGEQFF
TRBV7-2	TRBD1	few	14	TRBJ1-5	TGTGCCAGCAGCTCGGACAGGGTGGGTCAGCCCCAGCATTTT	CASSSDRVGQPQHF
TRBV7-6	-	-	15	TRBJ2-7	TGTGCCAGCAGCCTCGACTCCGCGGGGACCTACGAGCAGTACTTC	CASSLDSAGTYEQYF
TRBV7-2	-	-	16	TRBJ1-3	TGTGCCAGCAGCTTAGACTCTGCAGGGCGTGGGAACACCATATATTTT	CASSLDSAGRGNTIYF
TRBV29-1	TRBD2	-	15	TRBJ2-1	TGCAGCGTCTTTGGACTAGCGGGAGATTACAATGAGCAGTTCTTC	CSVFGLAGDYNEQFF
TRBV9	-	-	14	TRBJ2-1	TGTGCCAGCAGCGTGCTTGAGACAGACAATGAGCAGTTCTTC	CASSVLETDNEQFF
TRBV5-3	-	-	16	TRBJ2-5	TGTGCCAGAAGCCCCTCTTGGGGGCGAGCGCAAGAGACCCAGTACTTC	CARSPSWGRAQETQYF
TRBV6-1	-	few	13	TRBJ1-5	TGTGCCAGCAGTAAAGCAGGGAATCAGCCCCAGCATTTT	CASSKAGNQPQHF
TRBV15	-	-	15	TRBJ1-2	TGTGCCACCAGCAGAGATCCGGGTTATAACTATGGCTACACCTTC	CATSRDPGYNYGYTF
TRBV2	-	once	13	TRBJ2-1	TGTGCCAGCAGTGGGGATCTGGGCAATGAGCAGTTCTTC	CASSGDLGNEQFF
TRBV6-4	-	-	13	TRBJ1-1	TGTGCCAGCAGCCGGGGGACATTCACTGAAGCTTTCTTT	CASSRGTFTEAFF
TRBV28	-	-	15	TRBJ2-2	TGTGCCAGCAGTTTTGGGGGACGAACCACCGGGGAGCTGTTTTTT	CASSFGGRTTGELFF
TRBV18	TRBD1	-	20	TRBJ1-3	TGTGCCAGCTCACAGAAGGAGGTCGGGACAGGAATATTCTCTGGAAACACCATATATTTT	CASSQKEVGTGIFSGNTIYF
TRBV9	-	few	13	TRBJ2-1	TGTGCCAGCAGCGTAGGAGCCTACAATGAGCAGTTCTTC	CASSVGAYNEQFF
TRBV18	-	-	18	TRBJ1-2	TGTGCCAGCTCACCACCTGCGACAGCAGTGAGTTCGGACTATGGCTACACCTTC	CASSPPATAVSSDYGYTF
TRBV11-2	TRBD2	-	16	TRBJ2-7	TGTGCCAGCAGCTTAGCCGGCCAGGGAGGGACCTACGAGCAGTACTTC	CASSLAGQGGTYEQYF
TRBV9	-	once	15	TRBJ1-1	TGTGCCAGCAGCGTAAATATGTGGGGTCCTGCTGAAGCTTTCTTT	CASSVNMWGPAEAFF
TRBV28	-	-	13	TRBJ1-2	TGTGCCAGCATTAAGACAGGACGCGTTGGCTACACCTTC	CASIKTGRVGYTF
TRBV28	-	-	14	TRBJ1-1	TGTGCCAGCAGTTCGCTCATGGTGAACACTGAAGCTTTCTTT	CASSSLMVNTEAFF
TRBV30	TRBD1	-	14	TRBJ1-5	TGTGCCTGGAGTCTAAGGACAGGGAGTCAGCCCCAGCATTTT	CAWSLRTGSQPQHF
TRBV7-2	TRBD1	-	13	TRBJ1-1	TGTGCCAGCAGCGGCGACAGGGGCGGACAAGCTTTCTTT	CASSGDRGGQAFF
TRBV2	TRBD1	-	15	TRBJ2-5	TGTGCCAGCAGTGTGGGGCAGGGGGCCGTCAAGACCCAGTACTTC	CASSVGQGAVKTQYF
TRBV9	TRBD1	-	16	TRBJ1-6	TGTGCCAGCAGCGTAGGGACAGGGGACTATAATTCACCCCTCCACTTT	CASSVGTGDYNSPLHF
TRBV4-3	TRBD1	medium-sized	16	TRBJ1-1	TGCGCCAGCAGCCAGGGGGGGACAGGGGTGAACACTGAAGCTTTCTTT	CASSQGGTGVNTEAFF
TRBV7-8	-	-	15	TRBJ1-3	TGTGCCAGCAGCTTAGGGGCACAGGGTAGAAACACCATATATTTT	CASSLGAQGRNTIYF
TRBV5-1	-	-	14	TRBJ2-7	TGCGCCAGCTCCCTAACTTCCGGGAACTACGAGCAGTACTTC	CASSLTSGNYEQYF
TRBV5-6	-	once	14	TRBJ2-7	TGTGCCAGCAGCTTGGAGGTCGGGGCCTACGAGCAGTACTTC	CASSLEVGAYEQYF
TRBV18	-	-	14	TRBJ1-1	TGTGCCAGCTCACCGAACTGGGACGCCCCTGAAGCTTTCTTT	CASSPNWDAPEAFF
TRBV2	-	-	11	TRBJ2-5	TGTGCCAGCATCTTCCAAGAGACCCAGTACTTC	CASIFQETQYF
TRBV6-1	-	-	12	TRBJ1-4	TGTGCCAGCAGTGCATCCCTCACGGAACTGTTTTTT	CASSASLTELFF
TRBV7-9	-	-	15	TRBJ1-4	TGTGCCAGCAGCTTAGAGAGGGGGGCTGGGGAAAAACTGTTTTTT	CASSLERGAGEKLFF
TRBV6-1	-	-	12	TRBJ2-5	TGTGCCAGCAAAGGGGCCGGCGAGACCCAGTACTTC	CASKGAGETQYF
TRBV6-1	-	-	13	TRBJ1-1	TGTGCCAGTAGACAGGAGTTGAACACTGAAGCTTTCTTT	CASRQELNTEAFF